The entry below gives a single T cell receptor (beta chain) sequence along with its context. The CDR3 has 14 residues. The V end was cut by 8 bases, the J end by 5 bases, with 18 bases between. CDR1 SGHAT and CDR2 FQNNGV come from the germline V gene. This entry comes from a study of blood T cell repertoires in COVID-19. Study summary: Collection of acute and convalescent COVID-19 samples took place in the United States, Italy and Spain. Sources were T cells, B-cell-depleted T cells, or PBMCs; the material itself was cDNA or gDNA.

Sequencing used immunoSEQ multiplex PCR; TCRdb keeps in-frame clones, though not all of them. Found here are over 250,000 clones, 70% to 90% of them singletons; the top ten hold about 5.4%. Clinical histories supplied by participants themselves formed the basis of cohort assignment. This chain connects TRBV11-2 to TRBJ1-1, with D tentatively TRBD1 (6 bases). The clonotype comes from a woman in her twenties or thirties who had recovered from COVID-19. Input material: PBMCs or T cells enriched from blood (not recorded which). CDR3 coding DNA: TGTGCCAGCTTCCTGACAGGAAGAAAAACTGAAGCTTTCTTT. It codes for CASFLTGRKTEAFF.